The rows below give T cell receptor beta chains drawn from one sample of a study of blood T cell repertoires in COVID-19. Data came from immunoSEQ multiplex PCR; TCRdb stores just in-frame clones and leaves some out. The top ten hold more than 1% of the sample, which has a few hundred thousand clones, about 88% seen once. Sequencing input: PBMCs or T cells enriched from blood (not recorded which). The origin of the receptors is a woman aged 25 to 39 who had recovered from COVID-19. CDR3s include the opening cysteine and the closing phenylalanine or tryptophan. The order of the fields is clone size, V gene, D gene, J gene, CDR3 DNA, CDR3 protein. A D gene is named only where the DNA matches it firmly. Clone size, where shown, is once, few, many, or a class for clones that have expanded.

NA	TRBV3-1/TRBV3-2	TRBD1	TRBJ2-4	TGTGCCAGCAGCCAGGGACAGGGGAAAAACATTCAGTACTTC	CASSQGQGKNIQYF
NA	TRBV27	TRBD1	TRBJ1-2	TGTGCCAGCAGACCCCGGTCGGGTCAGGGGGCGGTTCACTATGGCTACACCTTC	CASRPRSGQGAVHYGYTF
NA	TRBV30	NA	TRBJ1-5	TGTGCCTGGAGTGTATCGGGGAACAATCAGCCCCAGCATTTT	CAWSVSGNNQPQHF
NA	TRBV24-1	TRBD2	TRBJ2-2	TGTGCCACCAGTGATTTTAGGACGGGAGGGACCGGGGAGCTGTTTTTT	CATSDFRTGGTGELFF
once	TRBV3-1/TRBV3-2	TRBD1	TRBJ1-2	TGTGCCAGCAGCCAGACAGGGGGCTTGGGCTACACCTTC	CASSQTGGLGYTF
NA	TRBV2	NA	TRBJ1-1	TGTGCCAGCAGACTTAGTAGACAGGAGAACACTGAAGCTTTCTTT	CASRLSRQENTEAFF
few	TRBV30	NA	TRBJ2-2	TGTGCCTGGCGACAGTCCGCGAACACCGGGGAGCTGTTTTTT	CAWRQSANTGELFF
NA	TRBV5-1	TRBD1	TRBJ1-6	TGCGCCAGCAGCTCGCGACAGGGTCAAAATAATTCACCCCTCCACTTT	CASSSRQGQNNSPLHF
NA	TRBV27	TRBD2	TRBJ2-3	TGTGCCAGCAGTTCCCTGGGACTAGCGGGCCGCGATACGCAGTATTTT	CASSSLGLAGRDTQYF
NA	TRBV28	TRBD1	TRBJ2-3	TGTGCCAGCAGCGAGGGACAGGGTGAGAGTCTGGATACGCAGTATTTT	CASSEGQGESLDTQYF
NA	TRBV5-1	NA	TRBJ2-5	TGCGCCAGCAGCCCGCGGGGGACAACGGAGACCCAGTACTTC	CASSPRGTTETQYF
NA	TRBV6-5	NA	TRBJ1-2	TGTGCCAGCAGTTCGGCAGGGAACGGCTACACCTTC	CASSSAGNGYTF
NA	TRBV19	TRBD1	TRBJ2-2	TGTGCCAGTAGTGGAAAGACAGGGGCCCCCGGGGAGCTGTTTTTT	CASSGKTGAPGELFF
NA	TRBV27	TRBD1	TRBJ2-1	TGTGCCAGCAGTTTTAATCCTGACAGGGGGGGGTACAATGAGCAGTTCTTC	CASSFNPDRGGYNEQFF
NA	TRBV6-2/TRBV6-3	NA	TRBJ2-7	TGTGCCAGCAGTTACTCAGGGGTACCCTACGAGCAGTACTTC	CASSYSGVPYEQYF
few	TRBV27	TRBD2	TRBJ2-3	TGTGCCAGCGGACTTCGAAATCTAGCGGGCTCGACAGATACGCAGTATTTT	CASGLRNLAGSTDTQYF
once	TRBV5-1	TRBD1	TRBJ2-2	TGCGCCAGCAGCCCTAACAGGGGGCGTACCGGGGAGCTGTTTTTT	CASSPNRGRTGELFF
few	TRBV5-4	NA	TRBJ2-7	TGTGCCAGCAGCTTGGCTACGCGTGGCGAGCAGTACTTC	CASSLATRGEQYF
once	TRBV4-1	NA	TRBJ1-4	TGCGCCAGCAGGCCAGCCGGGAGACGGCTAAATGAAAAACTGTTTTTT	CASRPAGRRLNEKLFF
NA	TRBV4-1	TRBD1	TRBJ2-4	TGCGCCAGCAGCGAAGACAGGGGGTCCAAAAACATTCAGTACTTC	CASSEDRGSKNIQYF
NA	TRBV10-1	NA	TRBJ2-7	TGCGCCAGCAGTGACACGACAGGCCCCTCTCGGGAGCAGTACTTC	CASSDTTGPSREQYF
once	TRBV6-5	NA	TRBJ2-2	TGTGCCAGCAGGCCGGGACAAAACACCGGGGAGCTGTTTTTT	CASRPGQNTGELFF
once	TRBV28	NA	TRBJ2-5	TGTGCCAGGGGGGGACCCGGGGAGACCCAGTACTTC	CARGGPGETQYF
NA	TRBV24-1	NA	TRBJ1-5	TGTGCCACCAGTGATGGGGCAGCTAATCAGCCCCAGCATTTT	CATSDGAANQPQHF
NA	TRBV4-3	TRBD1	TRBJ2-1	TGCGCCAGCAGCCGAGACAGGGTCTCCTACAATGAGCAGTTCTTC	CASSRDRVSYNEQFF
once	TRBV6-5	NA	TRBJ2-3	TGTGCCAGCAGCGGTACTAAGTCAGATACGCAGTATTTT	CASSGTKSDTQYF
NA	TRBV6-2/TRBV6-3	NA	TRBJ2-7	TGTGCCAGCAGTTACTCGTCTGAGCAGTACTTC	CASSYSSEQYF
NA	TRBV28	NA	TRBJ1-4	TGTGCCAGCACCTCCGGAGTGGTTAATGAAAAACTGTTTTTT	CASTSGVVNEKLFF
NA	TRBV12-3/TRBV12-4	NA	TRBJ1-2	TGTGCCAGCATAAGTGGCGGGTTAGGGGGCTACACCTTC	CASISGGLGGYTF
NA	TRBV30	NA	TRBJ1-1	TGTGCCTGGAGTGTACGTGGCAGGGTAGGCACTGAAGCTTTCTTT	CAWSVRGRVGTEAFF